The 19 T cell receptor beta chains below come from one sample, sequenced in a study of T cell responses to AZD1222 COVID-19 vaccine. Profiling relied on immunoSEQ multiplex PCR, and the TCRdb table lists in-frame clones only, not all of them. The table lists about 120,000 clones, more than 70% of them singletons. The starting material was peripheral blood, obtained 28 days after the second AZD1222 dose. These receptors were obtained from an adult who received the AZD1222 COVID-19 vaccine.

This sequence joins TRBV11-2 and TRBJ1-2, with D uncertain. The CDR3 consists of 12 residues. V was shortened by 1 base and J by 8 bases, with 8 bases between the two germline ends. Germline V gene sequence: CDR1 SGHAT, CDR2 FQNNGV. The chain's CDR3 is CASSLGGEGYTF. The CDR3 DNA sequence: TGTGCCAGCAGCTTAGGGGGTGAAGGCTACACCTTC. Drawing the rest from reference TRBV11-2 and TRBJ1-2, the complete variable domain is EAGVAQSPRYKIIEKRQSVAFWCNPISGHATLYWYQQILGQGPKLLIQFQNNGVVDDSQLPKDRFSAERLKGVDSTLKIQPAKLEDSAVYLCASSLGGEGYTFGSGTRLTVV.

This sequence joins TRBV4-3 and TRBJ1-2; D remains ambiguous. This CDR3 region has 14 residues. The germline CDR1 and CDR2 sequences are LGHNA and YSLEER. Trimming cost V 0 bases and J 2 bases, with 7 bases left between them. The CDR3 here is CASSQEGRNYGYTF. The CDR3, as DNA: TGCGCCAGCAGCCAAGAAGGCAGAAACTATGGCTACACCTTC.

The V call is TRBV18, the J call TRBJ1-4; no reliable D call. The CDR3 length is 16 residues. With 3 bases removed from V and 7 bases from J, the gap between germline ends came to 18 bases. The V gene's germline CDR1 is KGHSH and CDR2 LQKENI. Here the CDR3 reads CASSPNAARGFEKLFF. The DNA of the CDR3 is TGTGCCAGCTCACCCAATGCGGCCCGGGGTTTTGAAAAACTGTTTTTT.

The V call is TRBV11-3, the J call TRBJ2-2; D is unresolved. Trimming shortened V by 3 bases and J by 1 base, and 6 bases separated the two germline ends. Per the germline V gene, CDR1 is SGHNT and CDR2 is YENEEA. The CDR3 length is 14 residues. CDR3 region: CASSFSVNTGELFF. The CDR3 DNA sequence: TGTGCCAGCAGCTTTTCCGTGAACACCGGGGAGCTGTTTTTT. The entire variable domain, with the rest obtained from reference TRBV11-3 and TRBJ2-2, is as follows: EAGVVQSPRYKIIEKKQPVAFWCNPISGHNTLYWYLQNLGQGPELLIRYENEEAVDDSQLPKDRFSAERLKGVDSTLKIQPAELGDSAVYLCASSFSVNTGELFFGEGSRLTVL.

The chain has TRBV7-9 and TRBJ1-3, with D uncertain. Germline V CDR1 and CDR2: SEHNR, FQNEAQ (reference sequence). This CDR3 region has 15 residues. Trimming pared 1 base from V and 3 bases from J, leaving 10 bases between. The DNA for the CDR3 is TGTGCCAGCAGCTTAGTAAGAGCAGTTGGAAACACCATATATTTT. It encodes CASSLVRAVGNTIYF.

This chain links TRBV19 with TRBJ1-5; D gene ambiguous. Germline V gives CDR1 LNHDA, CDR2 SQIVND (reference sequence). The CDR3 is 14 amino acids. The V end was cut by 3 bases, the J end by 0 bases, with 6 bases between. The CDR3 coding sequence is TGTGCCAGTAGTATTGGGAATAGCAATCAGCCCCAGCATTTT. It is translated as CASSIGNSNQPQHF. The full variable domain, completed using reference TRBV19 and TRBJ1-5, is DGGITQSPKYLFRKEGQNVTLSCEQNLNHDAMYWYRQDPGQGLRLIYYSQIVNDFQKGDIAEGYSVSREKKESFPLTVTSAQKNPTAFYLCASSIGNSNQPQHFGDGTRLSIL.

DNA for the CDR3: TGTGCCAGCAGTGTGCTTAACACCGGGGAGCTGTTTTTT. Its protein is CASSVLNTGELFF. The rearrangement links TRBV2 to TRBJ2-2; D call uncertain. V was shortened by 4 bases and J by 2 bases, with 5 bases between the two germline ends. Germline V gives CDR1 SNHLY, CDR2 FYNNEI. The CDR3 extends over 13 amino acids. Together with reference TRBV2 and TRBJ2-2, the CDR3 gives the full variable domain: EPEVTQTPSHQVTQMGQEVILRCVPISNHLYFYWYRQILGQKVEFLVSFYNNEISEKSEIFDDQFSVERPDGSNFTLKIRSTKLEDSAMYFCASSVLNTGELFFGEGSRLTVL.

This chain links TRBV11-3 with TRBJ2-1; 7 bases fit TRBD1. The CDR3 is 17 residues long. Germline V gene lookup returns CDR1 SGHNT and CDR2 YENEEA. The trim removed 1 base at V and 1 base at J, leaving 7 bases unmatched. Here the CDR3 reads CASSLAVGTASYNEQFF. The CDR3, as DNA: TGTGCCAGCAGCTTAGCAGTCGGGACAGCGTCCTACAATGAGCAGTTCTTC.

The chain has TRBV4-3 and TRBJ1-1, with D tentatively TRBD1 (5 bases). The CDR3 runs to 15 residues. From germline, CDR1 is LGHNA and CDR2 YSLEER. The V end was cut by 0 bases, the J end by 5 bases, with 13 bases between. The CDR3 loop reads CASSQDGRAWTEAFF. CDR3 in DNA: TGCGCCAGCAGCCAAGATGGCAGGGCATGGACTGAAGCTTTCTTT.

The chain is built from TRBV6-5 and TRBJ2-1; 12 bases are shared with TRBD2. The J segment lost 8 bases and the V segment lost 5 bases, leaving 7 bases of the junction unmatched. The CDR3 totals 15 residues. Germline CDR1 reads MNHEY; CDR2 reads SVGAGI. DNA of the CDR3: TGTGCCAGCAGTCCTAGCGGGGGGGCCAGCCATGAGCAGTTCTTC. This encodes CASSPSGGASHEQFF.

The chain has TRBV6-4 and TRBJ2-3, with 7 bases fitting TRBD2. CDR1 MRHNA and CDR2 SNTAGT come from the germline V gene. J gave up 0 bases and V 6 bases, and 6 bases lay outside the gene matches. CDR3 size: 15 residues. The CDR3 nucleotides read TGTGCCAGCAGCTCCCTGGGGGGGAGCACAGATACGCAGTATTTT. Translation gives CASSSLGGSTDTQYF.

The rearrangement links TRBV2 to TRBJ2-2; 9 bases match TRBD1. Germline CDR1 reads SNHLY; CDR2 reads FYNNEI. The CDR3 totals 14 residues. Losses at the gene ends were 6 bases for V and 6 bases for J; bases not matched to a gene: 5. CDR3 sequence (DNA): TGTGCCAGCAGCCGGACAGGGGCCCCCGGGGAGCTGTTTTTT. It codes for CASSRTGAPGELFF. Full variable domain (missing parts from reference TRBV2 and TRBJ2-2): EPEVTQTPSHQVTQMGQEVILRCVPISNHLYFYWYRQILGQKVEFLVSFYNNEISEKSEIFDDQFSVERPDGSNFTLKIRSTKLEDSAMYFCASSRTGAPGELFFGEGSRLTVL.

This clone appeared once. The chain has TRBV4-3 and TRBJ2-6; the match to TRBD1 covers 7 bases. Per germline, CDR1 LGHNA and CDR2 YSLEER. This CDR3 spans 16 amino acids. Losses at the gene ends were 2 bases for V and 0 bases for J; bases not matched to a gene: 1. The CDR3 sequence: CASSQRQGSGANVLTF. As DNA, the CDR3 is TGCGCCAGCAGCCAACGACAGGGCTCTGGGGCCAACGTCCTGACTTTC.

The CDR3 region has the DNA TGTGCCATCTCCGACAGGGGTTATGGCTACACCTTC. This encodes CAISDRGYGYTF. The rearrangement uses TRBV10-3 and TRBJ1-2, with TRBD1 matching over 8 bases. There are 12 residues in the CDR3. CDR1 and CDR2 from the germline V gene are ENHRY and SYGVKD. V was pared by 8 bases and J by 5 bases, with 4 bases of the junction left unmatched.

J is TRBJ1-6 and V is TRBV6-5, with 7 bases lining up with TRBD1. V lost 4 bases, J lost 0 bases, and 3 bases stayed unmatched. Germline CDR1 reads MNHEY; CDR2 reads SVGAGI. CDR3 size: 16 residues. CDR3 loop: CASSWDSRSYNSPLHF. The DNA of the CDR3 is TGTGCCAGCAGTTGGGACAGTCGCTCCTATAATTCACCCCTCCACTTT.

This chain links TRBV11-2 with TRBJ1-1; D may be TRBD1 (6 bases). V was shortened by 0 bases and J by 5 bases, with 13 bases between the two germline ends. CDR1 is SGHAT and CDR2 is FQNNGV in the germline V gene. The length of the CDR3 is 15 residues. This CDR3 reads CASSLDFQGWTEAFF. CDR3 DNA: TGTGCCAGCAGCTTAGATTTTCAGGGGTGGACTGAAGCTTTCTTT. Variable domain in full (rest from reference TRBV11-2 and TRBJ1-1): EAGVAQSPRYKIIEKRQSVAFWCNPISGHATLYWYQQILGQGPKLLIQFQNNGVVDDSQLPKDRFSAERLKGVDSTLKIQPAKLEDSAVYLCASSLDFQGWTEAFFGQGTRLTVV.

This sequence joins TRBV7-2 and TRBJ2-1; D unresolved. CDR3 length: 12 amino acids. The V and J ends lost 6 bases and 9 bases respectively, with 12 bases between them. Germline CDR1 reads SGHTA; CDR2 reads FQGNSA. The CDR3 spells CASSNVGGEQFF. As DNA, the CDR3 is TGTGCCAGCAGTAACGTAGGTGGTGAGCAGTTCTTC.

This clone occurred once. The V call is TRBV4-1, the J call TRBJ1-2; D not certain. V lost 1 base to trimming and J lost 8 bases, with 14 bases between them. This CDR3 has 14 residues. Germline lookup yields CDR1 MGHRA and CDR2 YSYEKL. The CDR3 DNA sequence: TGCGCCAGCAGCCAAGGAGACGGCCGAGGAGGCTACACCTTC. Its protein product is CASSQGDGRGGYTF.

The V and J genes are TRBV28 and TRBJ1-3; D not certain. The length of the CDR3 is 16 residues. CDR1 and CDR2 (germline): MDHEN, SYDVKM. V was pared by 6 bases and J by 0 bases, with 15 bases between. CDR3 loop: CASRGLSTFSGNTIYF. In DNA, the CDR3 is TGTGCCAGCAGAGGACTATCAACCTTCTCTGGAAACACCATATATTTT. The full variable domain, completed using reference TRBV28 and TRBJ1-3, is DVKVTQSSRYLVKRTGEKVFLECVQDMDHENMFWYRQDPGLGLRLIYFSYDVKMKEKGDIPEGYSVSREKKERFSLILESASTNQTSMYLCASRGLSTFSGNTIYFGEGSWLTVV.